This T cell receptor (beta chain) was sequenced in a study of T cells after yellow fever vaccination. This clonotype was detected a few times. V lost 7 bases and J 4 bases, leaving 14 bases between the germline ends. CDR1 is MDHEN, CDR2 SYDVKM, per germline. The CDR3 extends over 13 amino acids. Each CDR3 protein is one row after TCRdb ran MiXCR on the 5' RACE reads. The sample lists 510,000 or so distinct CDR3 sequences, 15% to 20% occurring once. The sequence derives from a young man who received the YFV17D yellow fever vaccine. The specimen was PBMCs, collected 15 days after the yellow fever booster vaccination. The V call is TRBV28, the J call TRBJ2-7, with D perhaps TRBD2 (5 bases). This CDR3 reads CASTPGSQYEQYF. The DNA of the CDR3 is TGTGCCAGCACTCCGGGATCACAGTACGAGCAGTACTTC.